One and the same sample provided the 21 T cell receptor beta chains below, sequenced in a study of long-term antiretroviral therapy in people with HIV. A v3.0 immunoSEQ assay was performed at survey level. Data came from immunoSEQ multiplex PCR; TCRdb stores just in-frame clones and leaves some out. The sample records about 44,000 clones, 90% to 95% being singletons. This specimen consisted of unsorted PBMCs, obtained 3.7 years after starting antiretroviral therapy. These receptors all stem from a woman between 45 and 60 years old with HIV.

J is TRBJ2-7 and V is TRBV5-8; D possibly corresponds to TRBD2 (5 bases). Trimming took off 5 bases at V and 3 bases at J, with 9 bases between the two ends. CDR1 SGHTS and CDR2 YDEGEE come from the germline V gene. This CDR3 has 12 residues. Here the CDR3 reads CASSYGVYEQYF. CDR3 DNA: TGTGCCAGCAGTTACGGGGTCTACGAGCAGTACTTC. Complete variable domain (other parts from reference TRBV5-8 and TRBJ2-7): EAGVTQSPTHLIKTRGQQATLRCSPISGHTSVYWYQQALGLGLQFLLWYDEGEERNRGNFPPRFSGRQFPNYSSELNVNALELEDSALYLCASSYGVYEQYFGPGTRLTVT.

CDR3 in DNA: TGTGCCAGCAGCGTAGAAGGGGGGGGAGATACGCAGTATTTT. Translating gives CASSVEGGGDTQYF. The chain is built from TRBV9 and TRBJ2-3; TRBD2 is a possible D gene (7 bases). The V and J ends lost 0 bases and 5 bases respectively, with 10 bases between them. The CDR3 contains 14 residues. The germline V gene has CDR1 SGDLS and CDR2 YYNGEE.

This clone has a handful of counts. The chain joins TRBV11-2 to TRBJ2-7, with no clear D. V lost 1 base and J 4 bases, leaving 14 bases between the germline ends. CDR1 SGHAT and CDR2 FQNNGV come from the germline V gene. This CDR3 is 15 amino acids long. CDR3 DNA sequence: TGTGCCAGCAGCTTAGCGAGCAGTGGGATTTACGAGCAGTACTTC. Amino acids: CASSLASSGIYEQYF.

The rearrangement uses TRBV6-5 and TRBJ1-3; D is perhaps TRBD1 (6 bases). The CDR3 length is 15 residues. Germline loops: CDR1 MNHEY, CDR2 SVGAGI. V gave up 5 bases and J gave up 0 bases, with 11 bases separating them. The CDR3 region is CASSPTGHSGNTIYF. As DNA, the CDR3 is TGTGCCAGCAGTCCGACAGGACACTCTGGAAACACCATATATTTT.

The chain uses TRBV7-2 and TRBJ1-3; D unresolved. The V end was cut by 1 base, the J end by 5 bases, with 6 bases between. CDR3 length equals 13 residues. Germline values: CDR1 SGHTA, CDR2 FQGNSA. CDR3 sequence (DNA): TGTGCCAGCAGCTTAGACGGGAGAAACACCATATATTTT. As protein: CASSLDGRNTIYF.

The chain uses TRBV6-6 and TRBJ2-7, with D unresolved. CDR1 is MNHNY, CDR2 SVGAGI, per germline (reference sequence). The CDR3 loop spans 13 amino acids. V shed 0 bases and J shed 6 bases, with 9 bases lying between them. CDR3 coding DNA: TGTGCCAGCAGTTACTCTCGGCAGGTCGAGCAGTACTTC. It yields the protein CASSYSRQVEQYF.

V and J are TRBV5-1 and TRBJ2-2, with D possibly TRBD1 on 5 matching bases. Germline V gene data show CDR1 as SGHRS and CDR2 as YFSETQ. Trimming cost V 0 bases and J 4 bases, with 13 bases left between them. The CDR3 covers 16 residues. The CDR3 region is CASSLVWQGTTGELFF. As DNA, the CDR3 is TGCGCCAGCAGCTTGGTTTGGCAGGGAACCACCGGGGAGCTGTTTTTT.

J is TRBJ2-3 and V is TRBV29-1; D perhaps matches TRBD2 (6 bases). The CDR3 runs 13 residues. Germline CDR1 reads SQVTM; CDR2 reads ANQGSEA. The germline V and J ends were trimmed by 7 bases and 6 bases, with 17 bases remaining between them. The CDR3 sequence: CSGGDPTPDTQYF. The DNA for the CDR3 is TGCAGCGGCGGGGACCCCACACCGGATACGCAGTATTTT.

This chain uses TRBV9 with TRBJ2-3; the match to TRBD2 covers 9 bases. The V segment lost 4 bases and the J segment 1 base; nucleotides outside the gene matches: 7. Germline lookup yields CDR1 SGDLS and CDR2 YYNGEE. CDR3 length: 16 amino acids. CDR3 in DNA: TGTGCCAGCAGCCCCAGCGGACTAGCGCGCACAGATACGCAGTATTTT. Protein product: CASSPSGLARTDTQYF.

The rearrangement joins TRBV7-2 to TRBJ2-1; TRBD1 aligns across 7 bases. J was trimmed by 9 bases and V by 5 bases; bases with no gene match: 10. The CDR3 loop spans 14 amino acids. CDR1 and CDR2 from the germline V gene are SGHTA and FQGNSA. The CDR3 reads CASSQLTGFGEQFF. The DNA of the CDR3 is TGTGCCAGCAGCCAGTTGACAGGGTTCGGTGAGCAGTTCTTC.

The rearrangement links TRBV30 to TRBJ1-4; 9 bases align to TRBD1. V was clipped by 5 bases and J by 8 bases; unmatched bases: 9. The CDR3 sequence is 14 residues long. Germline-derived CDR1 and CDR2 are GTSNPN and SVGIG (reference sequence). The CDR3 reads CAWSWDRADEKLFF. In nucleotides, the CDR3 is TGTGCCTGGTCCTGGGACAGGGCGGACGAAAAACTGTTTTTT.

The gene calls are TRBV2 and TRBJ1-4, with D uncertain. This CDR3 has 14 residues. Germline V lookup: CDR1 SNHLY, CDR2 FYNNEI. V shed 6 bases and J shed 8 bases, with 16 bases lying between them. CDR3 in amino acids: CASRPDTRAEKLFF. The DNA for the CDR3 is TGTGCCAGCAGACCTGACACGAGGGCAGAAAAACTGTTTTTT.

The chain is built from TRBV2 and TRBJ2-4, with 7 bases fitting TRBD1. The length of the CDR3 is 16 residues. V was pared by 5 bases and J by 1 base, with 8 bases of the junction left unmatched. CDR1 and CDR2 (germline): SNHLY, FYNNEI. The DNA of the CDR3 is TGTGCCAGCAGTCAACAGGGGAATAGGGCCAAAAACATTCAGTACTTC. Translating gives CASSQQGNRAKNIQYF.

The chain combines TRBV11-2 with TRBJ2-7; a weak D match, TRBD2 (7 bases). This CDR3 contains 16 residues. Trimming stripped 5 bases from V and 3 bases from J, with 20 bases between. CDR1 is SGHAT, CDR2 FQNNGV, per germline. The CDR3 DNA follows: TGTGCCAGCAGCATGGGGGGGGTGGGCAGGGGCTACGAGCAGTACTTC. Its translation is CASSMGGVGRGYEQYF.

The chain couples TRBV4-1 to TRBJ2-1, with TRBD2 as a possible D gene (7 bases). Germline CDR1 reads MGHRA; CDR2 reads YSYEKL. V lost 4 bases and J lost 10, with 17 bases in between. The CDR3 is 14 residues long. CDR3 DNA sequence: TGCGCCAGCAGCCTCCGGAGGGGGGGCCGGGAGCAGTTCTTC. Protein: CASSLRRGGREQFF.

The chain links TRBV6-1 to TRBJ2-5, with D possibly called TRBD1 or TRBD2 (5 bases each). CDR3 length: 13 amino acids. Trimming removed 4 bases from V and 5 bases from J, with 11 bases in between. Per the germline V gene, CDR1 is MNHNS and CDR2 is SASEGT. The CDR3 here is CASSANWGETQYF. CDR3 DNA: TGTGCCAGCAGTGCTAACTGGGGGGAGACCCAGTACTTC.

V gene TRBV30 combines with J gene TRBJ2-7; possible D gene TRBD1, 6 bases. CDR3 size: 14 residues. Trimming took off 5 bases at V and 1 base at J, with 15 bases between the two ends. Germline V gene data show CDR1 as GTSNPN and CDR2 as SVGIG (reference sequence). The CDR3 loop reads CAWDKAQGSYEQYF. DNA for the CDR3: TGTGCCTGGGACAAGGCACAGGGATCCTACGAGCAGTACTTC.

J is TRBJ1-5 and V is TRBV6-5; no definite D call. The CDR3 consists of 13 residues. Trimming removed 6 bases from V and 0 bases from J, with 6 bases in between. Germline CDR1 and CDR2: MNHEY and SVGAGI. The CDR3 nucleotides are TGTGCCAGCAGGCGAGATAGCAATCAGCCCCAGCATTTT. It encodes CASRRDSNQPQHF.

The genes are TRBV5-1 and TRBJ2-5, with 14 bases fitting TRBD2. The CDR3 spans 16 residues. V was pared by 4 bases and J by 5 bases, with 7 bases of the junction left unmatched. CDR1 is SGHRS and CDR2 is YFSETQ in the germline V gene. The CDR3 reads CASSETSGGAGETQYF. CDR3 in DNA: TGCGCCAGCAGCGAGACTAGCGGGGGGGCCGGGGAGACCCAGTACTTC.

The CDR3, as DNA: TGCGCCAGCAGCTTGGGGTCAGCATTTCAAGAGACCCAGTACTTC. Protein sequence: CASSLGSAFQETQYF. This chain uses TRBV5-1 with TRBJ2-5; the D is unclear. The V and J ends lost 0 bases and 2 bases respectively, with 11 bases between them. CDR3 length: 15 residues. CDR1 is SGHRS, CDR2 YFSETQ, per germline.

The J gene is TRBJ1-2, the V gene TRBV7-9, with 8 bases matching TRBD1. Germline values: CDR1 SEHNR, CDR2 FQNEAQ (reference sequence). This CDR3 spans 15 amino acids. The V segment lost 5 bases and the J segment 4 bases; nucleotides outside the gene matches: 9. The DNA for the CDR3 is TGTGCCAGCAGCCGGCAGGGACAGGCTTCCTATGGCTACACCTTC. Translating gives CASSRQGQASYGYTF.